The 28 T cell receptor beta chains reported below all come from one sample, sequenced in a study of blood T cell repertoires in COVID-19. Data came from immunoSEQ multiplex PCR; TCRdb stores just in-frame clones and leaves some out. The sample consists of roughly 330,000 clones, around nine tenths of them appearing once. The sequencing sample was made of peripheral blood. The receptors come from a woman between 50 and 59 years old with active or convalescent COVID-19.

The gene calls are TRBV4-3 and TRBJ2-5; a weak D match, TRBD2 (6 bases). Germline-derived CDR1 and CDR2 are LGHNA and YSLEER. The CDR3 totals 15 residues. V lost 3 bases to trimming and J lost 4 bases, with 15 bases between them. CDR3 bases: TGCGCCAGCAGCCACGCGGCGGGACCAGCAGAGACCCAGTACTTC. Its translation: CASSHAAGPAETQYF.

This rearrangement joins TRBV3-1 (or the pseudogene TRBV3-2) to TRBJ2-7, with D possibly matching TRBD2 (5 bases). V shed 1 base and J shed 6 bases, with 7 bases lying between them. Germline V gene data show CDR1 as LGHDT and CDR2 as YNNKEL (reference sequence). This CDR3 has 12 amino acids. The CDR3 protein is CASSQVASEQYF. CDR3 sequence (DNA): TGTGCCAGCAGCCAAGTAGCGAGCGAGCAGTACTTC.

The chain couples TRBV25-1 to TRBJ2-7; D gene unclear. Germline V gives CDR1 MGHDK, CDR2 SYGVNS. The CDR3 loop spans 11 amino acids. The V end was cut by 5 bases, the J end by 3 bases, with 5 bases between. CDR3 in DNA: TGTGCCAGCAGTTCCATCTACGAGCAGTACTTC. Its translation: CASSSIYEQYF.

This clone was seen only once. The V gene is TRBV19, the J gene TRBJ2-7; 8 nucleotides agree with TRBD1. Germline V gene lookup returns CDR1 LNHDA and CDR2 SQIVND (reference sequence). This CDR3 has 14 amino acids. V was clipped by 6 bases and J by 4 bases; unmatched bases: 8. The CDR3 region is CASSRGLIGYEQYF. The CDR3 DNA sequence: TGTGCCAGTAGCAGGGGGCTGATAGGTTACGAGCAGTACTTC.

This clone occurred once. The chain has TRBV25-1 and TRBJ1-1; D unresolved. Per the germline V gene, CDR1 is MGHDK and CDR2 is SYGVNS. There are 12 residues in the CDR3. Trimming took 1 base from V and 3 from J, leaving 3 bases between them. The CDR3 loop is CASSELDTEAFF. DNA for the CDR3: TGTGCCAGCAGTGAATTAGACACTGAAGCTTTCTTT.

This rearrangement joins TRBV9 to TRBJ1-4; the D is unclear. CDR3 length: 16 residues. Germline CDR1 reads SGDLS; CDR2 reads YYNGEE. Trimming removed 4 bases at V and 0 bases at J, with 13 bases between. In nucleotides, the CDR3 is TGTGCCAGCAGCCCTTTGGGGAGGTCAACTAATGAAAAACTGTTTTTT. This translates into CASSPLGRSTNEKLFF.

CDR3 in amino acids: CASSQGVGYTF. Here the CDR3 DNA reads TGTGCCAGCAGTCAGGGTGTTGGCTACACCTTC. This chain uses TRBV12-3 or TRBV12-4 with TRBJ1-2; TRBD1 might be the D (5 bases). V was trimmed by 5 bases and J by 7 bases, leaving 8 bases between them. This CDR3 spans 11 amino acids.

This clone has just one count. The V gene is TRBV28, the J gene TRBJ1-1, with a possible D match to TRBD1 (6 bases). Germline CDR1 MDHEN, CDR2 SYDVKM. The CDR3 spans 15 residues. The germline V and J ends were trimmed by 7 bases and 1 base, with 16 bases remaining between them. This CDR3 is CASTGRTAPNTEAFF. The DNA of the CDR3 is TGTGCCAGCACGGGCCGGACAGCACCGAACACTGAAGCTTTCTTT.

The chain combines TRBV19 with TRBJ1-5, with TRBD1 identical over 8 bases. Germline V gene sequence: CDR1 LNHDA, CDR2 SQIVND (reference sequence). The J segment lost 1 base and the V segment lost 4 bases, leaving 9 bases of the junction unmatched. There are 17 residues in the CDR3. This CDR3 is CASSRPSGTGSNQPQHF. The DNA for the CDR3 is TGTGCCAGTAGTAGGCCCTCCGGGACAGGCAGCAATCAGCCCCAGCATTTT. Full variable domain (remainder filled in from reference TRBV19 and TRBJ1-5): DGGITQSPKYLFRKEGQNVTLSCEQNLNHDAMYWYRQDPGQGLRLIYYSQIVNDFQKGDIAEGYSVSREKKESFPLTVTSAQKNPTAFYLCASSRPSGTGSNQPQHFGDGTRLSIL.

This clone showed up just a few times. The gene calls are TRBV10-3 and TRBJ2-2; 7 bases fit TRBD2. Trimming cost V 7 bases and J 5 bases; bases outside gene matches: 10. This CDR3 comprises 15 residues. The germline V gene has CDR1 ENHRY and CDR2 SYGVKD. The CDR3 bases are TGTGCCATCACCGGAATTAGGGGAGGGACCGGGGAGCTGTTTTTT. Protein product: CAITGIRGGTGELFF.

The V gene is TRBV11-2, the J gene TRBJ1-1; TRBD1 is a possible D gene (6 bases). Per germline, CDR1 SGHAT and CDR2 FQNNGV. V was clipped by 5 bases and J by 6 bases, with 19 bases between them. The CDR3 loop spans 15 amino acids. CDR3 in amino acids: CASSLTGYYAPEAFF. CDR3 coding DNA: TGTGCCAGCAGCCTTACAGGGTATTATGCCCCTGAAGCTTTCTTT.

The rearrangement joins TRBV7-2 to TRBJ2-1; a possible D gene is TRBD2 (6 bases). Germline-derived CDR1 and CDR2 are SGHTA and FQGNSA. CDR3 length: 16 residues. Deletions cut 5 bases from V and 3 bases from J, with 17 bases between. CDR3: CASSAIGDFNYNEQFF. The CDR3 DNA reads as TGTGCCAGCAGCGCAATTGGGGACTTCAACTACAATGAGCAGTTCTTC.

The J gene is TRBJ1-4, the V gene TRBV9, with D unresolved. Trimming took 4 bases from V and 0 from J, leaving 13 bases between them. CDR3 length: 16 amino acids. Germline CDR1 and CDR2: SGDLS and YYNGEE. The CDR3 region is CASSFGGIATNEKLFF. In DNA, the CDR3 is TGTGCCAGCAGCTTTGGAGGGATTGCAACTAATGAAAAACTGTTTTTT.

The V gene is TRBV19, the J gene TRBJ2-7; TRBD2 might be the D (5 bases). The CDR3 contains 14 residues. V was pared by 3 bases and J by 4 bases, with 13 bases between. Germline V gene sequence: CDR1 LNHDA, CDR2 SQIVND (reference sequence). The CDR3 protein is CASSIYREGYEQYF. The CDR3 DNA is TGTGCCAGTAGTATCTATCGGGAAGGGTACGAGCAGTACTTC.

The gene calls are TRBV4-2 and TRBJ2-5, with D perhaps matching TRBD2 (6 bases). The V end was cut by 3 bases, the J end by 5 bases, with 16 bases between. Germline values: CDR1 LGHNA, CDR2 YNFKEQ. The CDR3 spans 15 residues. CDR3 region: CASSQRDGDMETQYF. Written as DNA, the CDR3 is TGTGCCAGCAGCCAGCGGGACGGTGATATGGAGACCCAGTACTTC.

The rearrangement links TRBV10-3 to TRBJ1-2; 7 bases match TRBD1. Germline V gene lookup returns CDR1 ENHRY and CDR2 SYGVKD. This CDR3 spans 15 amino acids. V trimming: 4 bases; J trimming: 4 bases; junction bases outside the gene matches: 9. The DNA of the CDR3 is TGTGCCATCAGTGGAGGGACAGACTCTGTCTATGGCTACACCTTC. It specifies CAISGGTDSVYGYTF.

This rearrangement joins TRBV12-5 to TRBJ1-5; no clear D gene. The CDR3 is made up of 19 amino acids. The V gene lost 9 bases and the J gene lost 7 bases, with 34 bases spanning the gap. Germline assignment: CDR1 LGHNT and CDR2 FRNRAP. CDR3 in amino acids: CASERTADGREPTRQPQHF. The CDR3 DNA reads TGTGCTAGCGAGAGGACGGCGGACGGGAGGGAACCTACAAGGCAGCCCCAGCATTTT.

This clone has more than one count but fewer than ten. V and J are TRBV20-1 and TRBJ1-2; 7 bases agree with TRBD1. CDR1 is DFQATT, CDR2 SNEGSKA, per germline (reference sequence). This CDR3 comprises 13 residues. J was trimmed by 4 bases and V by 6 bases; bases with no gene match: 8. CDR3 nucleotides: TGCAGTGCCAGTTGGCGACAGGGCTATGGCTACACCTTC. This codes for CSASWRQGYGYTF.

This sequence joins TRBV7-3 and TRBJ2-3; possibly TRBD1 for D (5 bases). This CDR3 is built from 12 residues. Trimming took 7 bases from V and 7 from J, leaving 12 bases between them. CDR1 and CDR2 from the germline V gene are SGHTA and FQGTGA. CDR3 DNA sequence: TGTGCCAGCACTTCGGACATGCATACGCAGTATTTT. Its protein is CASTSDMHTQYF.

The CDR3 is CASSRGQGFQPQHF. For the CDR3, the DNA is TGTGCCAGCAGCCGTGGACAGGGCTTTCAGCCCCAGCATTTT. The rearrangement links TRBV7-9 to TRBJ1-5, with 8 nucleotides matching TRBD1. V shed 5 bases, J shed 6 bases, and the junction held 6 bases outside the gene matches. CDR3 size: 14 residues. Germline V lookup: CDR1 SEHNR, CDR2 FQNEAQ (reference sequence).

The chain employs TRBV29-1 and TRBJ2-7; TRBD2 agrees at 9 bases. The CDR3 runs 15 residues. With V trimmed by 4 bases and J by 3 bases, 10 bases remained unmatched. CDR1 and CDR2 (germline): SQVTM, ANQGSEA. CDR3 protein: CSVGRRLAGNYEQYF. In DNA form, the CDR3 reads TGCAGCGTTGGTAGAAGGCTAGCGGGGAACTACGAGCAGTACTTC.

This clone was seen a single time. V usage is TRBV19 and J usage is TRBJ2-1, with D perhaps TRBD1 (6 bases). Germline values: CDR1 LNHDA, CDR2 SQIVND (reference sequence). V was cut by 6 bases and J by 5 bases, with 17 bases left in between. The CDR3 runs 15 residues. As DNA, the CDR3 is TGTGCCAGTAGCGTTAGGGGGTTTTGGAACAATGAGCAGTTCTTC. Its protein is CASSVRGFWNNEQFF. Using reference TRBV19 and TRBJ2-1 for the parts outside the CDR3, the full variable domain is DGGITQSPKYLFRKEGQNVTLSCEQNLNHDAMYWYRQDPGQGLRLIYYSQIVNDFQKGDIAEGYSVSREKKESFPLTVTSAQKNPTAFYLCASSVRGFWNNEQFFGPGTRLTVL.

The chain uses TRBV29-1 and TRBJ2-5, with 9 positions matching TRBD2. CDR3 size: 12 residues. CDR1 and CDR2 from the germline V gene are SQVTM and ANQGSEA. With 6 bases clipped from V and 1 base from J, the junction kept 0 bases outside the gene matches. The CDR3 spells CSVTSGQETQYF. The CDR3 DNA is TGCAGCGTGACTAGCGGCCAAGAGACCCAGTACTTC. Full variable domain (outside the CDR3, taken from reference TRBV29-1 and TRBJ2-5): SAVISQKPSRDICQRGTSLTIQCQVDSQVTMMFWYRQQPGQSLTLIATANQGSEATYESGFVIDKFPISRPNLTFSTLTVSNMSPEDSSIYLCSVTSGQETQYFGPGTRLLVL.

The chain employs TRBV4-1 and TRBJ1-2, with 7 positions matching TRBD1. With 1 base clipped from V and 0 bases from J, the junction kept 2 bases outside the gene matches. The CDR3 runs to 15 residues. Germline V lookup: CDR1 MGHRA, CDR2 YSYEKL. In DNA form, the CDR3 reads TGCGCCAGCAGCCAAGGGGGACAGCCTAACTATGGCTACACCTTC. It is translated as CASSQGGQPNYGYTF.

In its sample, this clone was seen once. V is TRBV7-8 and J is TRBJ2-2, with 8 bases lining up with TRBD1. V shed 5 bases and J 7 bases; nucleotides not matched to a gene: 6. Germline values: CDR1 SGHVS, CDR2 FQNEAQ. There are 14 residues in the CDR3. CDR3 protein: CASSRTGTGGELFF. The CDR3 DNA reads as TGTGCCAGCAGCCGGACAGGGACTGGCGGGGAGCTGTTTTTT.

As DNA, the CDR3 is TGTGCCAGCAGCCTCGGACAGGGTTTTATATCTGAAGCTTTCTTT. Translation: CASSLGQGFISEAFF. This chain connects TRBV14 to TRBJ1-1; 8 positions agree with TRBD1. The CDR3 runs 15 residues. Germline trimming cut 4 bases from V and 6 bases from J; bases unmatched to any gene: 10. Germline-derived CDR1 and CDR2 are SGHDN and FVKESK.

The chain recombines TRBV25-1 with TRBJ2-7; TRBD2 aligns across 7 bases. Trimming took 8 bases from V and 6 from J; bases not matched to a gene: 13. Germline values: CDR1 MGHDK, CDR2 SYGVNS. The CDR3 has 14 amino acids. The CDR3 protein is CASSGFLPGGEQYF. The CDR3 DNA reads TGTGCCAGCTCAGGTTTCCTTCCGGGGGGCGAGCAGTACTTC.

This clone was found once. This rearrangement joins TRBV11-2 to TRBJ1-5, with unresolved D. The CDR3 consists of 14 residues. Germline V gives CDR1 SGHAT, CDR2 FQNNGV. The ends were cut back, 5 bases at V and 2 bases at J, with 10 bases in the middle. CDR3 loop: CASSPGSGNQPQHF. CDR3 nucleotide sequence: TGTGCCAGCAGCCCCGGTAGTGGCAATCAGCCCCAGCATTTT.